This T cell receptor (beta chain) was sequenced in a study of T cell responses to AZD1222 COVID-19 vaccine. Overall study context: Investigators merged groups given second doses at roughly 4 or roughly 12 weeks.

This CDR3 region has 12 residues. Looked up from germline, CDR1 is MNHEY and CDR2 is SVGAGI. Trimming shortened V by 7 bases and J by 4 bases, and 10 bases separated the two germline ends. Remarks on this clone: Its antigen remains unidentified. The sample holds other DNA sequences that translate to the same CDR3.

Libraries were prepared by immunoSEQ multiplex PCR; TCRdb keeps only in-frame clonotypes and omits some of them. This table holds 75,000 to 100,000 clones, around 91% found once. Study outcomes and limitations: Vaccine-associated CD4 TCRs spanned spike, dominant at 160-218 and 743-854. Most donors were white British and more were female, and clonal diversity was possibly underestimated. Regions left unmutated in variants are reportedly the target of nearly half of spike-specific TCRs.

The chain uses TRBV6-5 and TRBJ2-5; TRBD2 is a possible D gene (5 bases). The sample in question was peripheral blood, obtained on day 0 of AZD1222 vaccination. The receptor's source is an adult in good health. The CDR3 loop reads CASNPRGETQYF. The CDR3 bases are TGTGCCAGCAACCCCCGGGGAGAGACCCAGTACTTC.